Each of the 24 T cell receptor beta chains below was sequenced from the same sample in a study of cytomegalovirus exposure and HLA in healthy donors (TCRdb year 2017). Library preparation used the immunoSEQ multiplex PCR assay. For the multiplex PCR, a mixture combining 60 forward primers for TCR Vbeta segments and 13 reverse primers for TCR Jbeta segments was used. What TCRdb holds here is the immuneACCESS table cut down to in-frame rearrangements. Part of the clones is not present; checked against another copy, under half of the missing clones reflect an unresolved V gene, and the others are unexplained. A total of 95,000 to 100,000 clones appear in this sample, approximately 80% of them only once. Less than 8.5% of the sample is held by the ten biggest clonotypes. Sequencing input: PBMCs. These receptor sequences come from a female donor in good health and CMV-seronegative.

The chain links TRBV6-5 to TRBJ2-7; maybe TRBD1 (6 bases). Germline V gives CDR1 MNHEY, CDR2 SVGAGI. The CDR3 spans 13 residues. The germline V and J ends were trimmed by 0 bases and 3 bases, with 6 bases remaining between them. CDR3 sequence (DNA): TGTGCCAGCAGTTACTCGGACAGCTACGAGCAGTACTTC. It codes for CASSYSDSYEQYF.

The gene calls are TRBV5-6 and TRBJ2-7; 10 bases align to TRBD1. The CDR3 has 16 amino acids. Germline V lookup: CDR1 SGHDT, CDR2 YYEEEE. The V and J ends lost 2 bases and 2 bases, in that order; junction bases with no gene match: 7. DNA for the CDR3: TGTGCCAGCAGCTTCGCTACCGGGACAGGGGCCTACGAGCAGTACTTC. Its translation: CASSFATGTGAYEQYF.

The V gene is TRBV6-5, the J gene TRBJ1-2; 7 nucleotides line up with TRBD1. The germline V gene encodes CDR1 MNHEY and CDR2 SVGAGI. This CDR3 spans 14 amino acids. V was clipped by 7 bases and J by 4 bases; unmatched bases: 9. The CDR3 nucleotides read TGTGCCAGCACCTTAAGGACAGGCGTCTATGGCTACACCTTC. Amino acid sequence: CASTLRTGVYGYTF.

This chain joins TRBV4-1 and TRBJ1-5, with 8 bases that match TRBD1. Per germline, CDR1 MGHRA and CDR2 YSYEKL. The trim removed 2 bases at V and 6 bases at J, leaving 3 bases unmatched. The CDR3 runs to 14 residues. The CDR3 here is CASSQQGASQPQHF. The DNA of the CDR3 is TGCGCCAGCAGCCAACAGGGGGCTAGTCAGCCCCAGCATTTT.

In nucleotides, the CDR3 is TGTGCCAGCAGCGTCGAGGCCATAAACTCCTACGAGCAGTACTTC. Its protein product is CASSVEAINSYEQYF. V gene TRBV11-2 combines with J gene TRBJ2-5; D not certain. Near its end, the DNA agrees better with TRBJ2-7, so the J call may be wrong. Germline CDR1 and CDR2: SGHAT and FQNNGV. The CDR3 has 15 amino acids.

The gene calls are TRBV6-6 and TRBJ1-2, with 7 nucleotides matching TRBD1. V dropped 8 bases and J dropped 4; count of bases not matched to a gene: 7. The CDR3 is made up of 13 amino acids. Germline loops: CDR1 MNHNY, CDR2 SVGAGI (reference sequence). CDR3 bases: TGTGCCAGCTCAAACAGGGGAGTCTATGGCTACACCTTC. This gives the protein CASSNRGVYGYTF.

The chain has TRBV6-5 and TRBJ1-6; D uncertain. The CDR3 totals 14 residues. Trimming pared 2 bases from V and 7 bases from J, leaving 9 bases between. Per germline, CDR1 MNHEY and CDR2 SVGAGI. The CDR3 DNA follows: TGTGCCAGCAGTTACCCGGTCGCCAATTCACCCCTCCACTTT. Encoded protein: CASSYPVANSPLHF.

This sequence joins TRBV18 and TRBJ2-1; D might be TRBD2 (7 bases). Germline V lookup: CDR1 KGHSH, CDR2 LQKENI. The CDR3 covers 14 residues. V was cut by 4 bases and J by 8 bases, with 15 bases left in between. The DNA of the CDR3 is TGTGCCAGCTCACGACTAGCAGGGGTGGATGAGCAGTTCTTC. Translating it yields CASSRLAGVDEQFF.

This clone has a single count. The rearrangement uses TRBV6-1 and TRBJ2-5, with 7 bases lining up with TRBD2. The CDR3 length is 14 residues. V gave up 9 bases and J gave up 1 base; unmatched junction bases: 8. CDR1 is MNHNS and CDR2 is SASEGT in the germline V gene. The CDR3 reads CASNLAESQETQYF. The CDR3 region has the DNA TGTGCCAGTAATCTAGCGGAATCCCAAGAGACCCAGTACTTC.

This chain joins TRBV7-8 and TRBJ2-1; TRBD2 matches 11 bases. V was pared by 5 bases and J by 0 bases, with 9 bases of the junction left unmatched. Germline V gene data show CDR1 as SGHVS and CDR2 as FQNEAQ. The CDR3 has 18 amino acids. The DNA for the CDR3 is TGTGCCAGCAGCCTAGGGACTAGCGGTATCAGCTCCTACAATGAGCAGTTCTTC. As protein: CASSLGTSGISSYNEQFF.

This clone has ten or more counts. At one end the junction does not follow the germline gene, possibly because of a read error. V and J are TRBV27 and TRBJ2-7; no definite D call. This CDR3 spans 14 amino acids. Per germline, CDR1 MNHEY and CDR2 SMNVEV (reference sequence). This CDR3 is CASSLAPTSHEQYF. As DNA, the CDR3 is TGTGCCAGCAGTTTAGCCCCTACCTCCCACGAGCAGTACTTC.

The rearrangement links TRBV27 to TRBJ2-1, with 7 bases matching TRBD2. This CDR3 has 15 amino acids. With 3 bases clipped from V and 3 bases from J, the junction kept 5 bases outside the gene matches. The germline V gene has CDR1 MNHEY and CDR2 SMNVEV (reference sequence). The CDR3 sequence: CASSFFAGDYNEQFF. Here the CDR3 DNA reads TGTGCCAGCAGTTTCTTTGCGGGAGACTACAATGAGCAGTTCTTC.

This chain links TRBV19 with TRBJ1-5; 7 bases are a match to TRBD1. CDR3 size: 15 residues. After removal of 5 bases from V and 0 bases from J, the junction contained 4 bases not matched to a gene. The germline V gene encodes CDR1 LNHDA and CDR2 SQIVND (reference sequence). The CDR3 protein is CASSQDRNSNQPQHF. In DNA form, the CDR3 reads TGTGCCAGTAGTCAGGACAGGAATAGCAATCAGCCCCAGCATTTT.

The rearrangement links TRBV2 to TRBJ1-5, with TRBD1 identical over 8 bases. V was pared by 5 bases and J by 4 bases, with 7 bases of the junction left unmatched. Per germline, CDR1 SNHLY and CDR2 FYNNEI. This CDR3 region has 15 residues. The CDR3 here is CASSYTDRVNQPQHF. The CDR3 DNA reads TGTGCCAGCAGTTATACGGACAGGGTGAATCAGCCCCAGCATTTT.

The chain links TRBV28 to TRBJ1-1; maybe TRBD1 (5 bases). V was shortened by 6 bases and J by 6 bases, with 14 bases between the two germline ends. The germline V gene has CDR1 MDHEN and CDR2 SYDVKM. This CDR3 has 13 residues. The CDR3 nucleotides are TGTGCCAGCAGCCCGACAGAAAGGGCTGAAGCTTTCTTT. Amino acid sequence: CASSPTERAEAFF.

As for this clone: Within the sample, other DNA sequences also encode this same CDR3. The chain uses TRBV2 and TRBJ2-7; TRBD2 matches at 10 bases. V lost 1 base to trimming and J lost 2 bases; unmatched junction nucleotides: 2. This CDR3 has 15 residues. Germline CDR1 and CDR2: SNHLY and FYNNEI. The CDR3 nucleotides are TGTGCCAGCAGTGAAGAAGCGGGGGGGCCCTACGAGCAGTACTTC. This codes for CASSEEAGGPYEQYF.

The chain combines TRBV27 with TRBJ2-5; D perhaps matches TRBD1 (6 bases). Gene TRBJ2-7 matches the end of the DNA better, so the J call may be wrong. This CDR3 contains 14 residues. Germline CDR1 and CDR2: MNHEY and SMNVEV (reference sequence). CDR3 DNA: TGTGCCAGCAGCAACCGGGGACACTTATACGAGCAGTACTTC. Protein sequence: CASSNRGHLYEQYF.

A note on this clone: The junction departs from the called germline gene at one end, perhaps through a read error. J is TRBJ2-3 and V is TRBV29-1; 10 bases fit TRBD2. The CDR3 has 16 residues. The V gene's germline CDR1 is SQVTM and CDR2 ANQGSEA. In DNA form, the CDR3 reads TGCAGCGTTGATGGACTAGCGGAGACTAGCACAGATATGCAGTATTTT. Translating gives CSVDGLAETSTDMQYF.

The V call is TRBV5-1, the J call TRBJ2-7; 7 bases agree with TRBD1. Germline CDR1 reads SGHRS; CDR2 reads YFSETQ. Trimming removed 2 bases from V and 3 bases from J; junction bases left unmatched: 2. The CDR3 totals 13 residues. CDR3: CASSFGTDYEQYF. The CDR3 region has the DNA TGCGCCAGCAGCTTTGGGACAGACTACGAGCAGTACTTC.

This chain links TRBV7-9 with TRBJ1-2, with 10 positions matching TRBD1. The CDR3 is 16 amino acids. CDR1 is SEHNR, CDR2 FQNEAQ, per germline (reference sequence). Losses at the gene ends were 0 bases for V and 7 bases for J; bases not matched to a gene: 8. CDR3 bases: TGTGCCAGCAGCTTAGCCGTTGGACAGGGGGGTTTTGGCTACACCTTC. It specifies CASSLAVGQGGFGYTF.

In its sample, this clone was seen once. This CDR3 is CASSVASNSPLHF. CDR3 coding DNA: TGTGCCAGCAGCGTAGCCAGTAATTCACCCCTCCACTTT. The chain couples TRBV9 to TRBJ1-6; D remains unclear. Germline CDR1 SGDLS, CDR2 YYNGEE. The CDR3 runs to 13 residues. Trimming took off 0 bases at V and 6 bases at J, with 4 bases between the two ends.

DNA of the CDR3: TGTGCCAGCAGCTTATCTAGCGGTTACGAGCAGTACTTC. Translating it yields CASSLSSGYEQYF. V and J are TRBV11-3 and TRBJ2-7, with TRBD2 matching over 7 bases. The V and J ends lost 2 bases and 4 bases, in that order; junction bases with no gene match: 2. The CDR3 runs 13 residues. Germline V gives CDR1 SGHNT, CDR2 YENEEA.

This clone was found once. Here the CDR3 DNA reads TGTGCCAGCAGCTTAATTGTGAGTGTAGACAATGAAGCTTTCTTT. This encodes CASSLIVSVDNEAFF. The chain couples TRBV11-2 to TRBJ1-1; D remains ambiguous. The CDR3 has 15 amino acids. The V end lost 2 bases, the J end lost 7 bases, and 17 bases lay between the germline ends. Germline CDR1 reads SGHAT; CDR2 reads FQNNGV.

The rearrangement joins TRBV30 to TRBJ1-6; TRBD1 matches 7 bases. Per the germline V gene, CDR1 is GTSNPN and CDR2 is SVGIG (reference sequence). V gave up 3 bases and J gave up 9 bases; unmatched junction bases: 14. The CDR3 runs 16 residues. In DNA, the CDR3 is TGTGCCTGGAGCGCAGCCAGCAGGGGGTTGAGTTCACCCCTCCACTTT. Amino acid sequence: CAWSAASRGLSSPLHF.